These T cell receptor beta chains were read from a single sample in a study of blood T cell repertoires in COVID-19. Assay used: immunoSEQ multiplex PCR; TCRdb lists only in-frame clones, some missing. This table holds about 260,000 clones, 82% found once. The material sequenced was peripheral blood. The receptors shown here come from an elderly woman with acute or convalescent COVID-19. Both conserved end residues are part of each CDR3. Fields, in order: J gene, clone size, D gene, V gene, CDR3 protein, CDR3 DNA. A D gene is named only where the DNA matches it firmly. Part of the rows lack a size; the others show once, few, many or a class for expanded clones.

j_gene: TRBJ1-2
abundance: once
d_gene: -
v_gene: TRBV6-5
CDR3aa: CASKGELRVEGYTF
CDR3nt: TGTGCCAGCAAGGGGGAATTGAGGGTGGAGGGCTACACCTTC

j_gene: TRBJ1-5
abundance: once
d_gene: -
v_gene: TRBV24-1
CDR3aa: CATSDLPRGPQHF
CDR3nt: TGTGCCACCAGTGATTTGCCTAGGGGGCCCCAGCATTTT

j_gene: TRBJ2-3
abundance: -
d_gene: TRBD1
v_gene: TRBV11-2
CDR3aa: CASSPRGTGRHGTDTQYF
CDR3nt: TGTGCCAGCAGCCCCAGAGGGACAGGGAGACACGGAACAGATACGCAGTATTTT

j_gene: TRBJ1-6
abundance: -
d_gene: -
v_gene: TRBV4-3
CDR3aa: CASSQDNAGNSPLHF
CDR3nt: TGCGCCAGCAGCCAAGATAATGCCGGGAATTCACCCCTCCACTTT

j_gene: TRBJ2-7
abundance: -
d_gene: TRBD2
v_gene: TRBV23-1
CDR3aa: CARGGTSGTIYEQYF
CDR3nt: TGCGCCAGGGGGGGGACTAGCGGGACTATTTATGAGCAGTACTTC

j_gene: TRBJ2-2
abundance: -
d_gene: TRBD1
v_gene: TRBV7-9
CDR3aa: CASRVGTDTGELFF
CDR3nt: TGTGCCAGCAGGGTCGGGACAGACACCGGGGAGCTGTTTTTT

j_gene: TRBJ2-2
abundance: -
d_gene: TRBD2
v_gene: TRBV6-5
CDR3aa: CASSYVGGVPGELFF
CDR3nt: TGTGCCAGCAGTTATGTGGGAGGGGTTCCCGGGGAGCTGTTTTTT

j_gene: TRBJ1-5
abundance: -
d_gene: -
v_gene: TRBV6-5
CDR3aa: CASRLFVNQPQHF
CDR3nt: TGTGCCAGCAGACTTTTCGTCAATCAGCCCCAGCATTTT

j_gene: TRBJ2-3
abundance: -
d_gene: -
v_gene: TRBV28
CDR3aa: CASRRQTDTQYF
CDR3nt: TGTGCCAGCAGGAGACAGACGGATACGCAGTATTTT

j_gene: TRBJ1-4
abundance: -
d_gene: -
v_gene: TRBV6-5
CDR3aa: CASLRGANEKLFF
CDR3nt: TGTGCCAGCCTCAGGGGAGCTAATGAAAAACTGTTTTTT

j_gene: TRBJ2-5
abundance: -
d_gene: TRBD1
v_gene: TRBV7-8
CDR3aa: CASSPRGLQETQYF
CDR3nt: TGTGCCAGCAGCCCCAGGGGGCTTCAAGAGACCCAGTACTTC

j_gene: TRBJ1-2
abundance: -
d_gene: TRBD1
v_gene: TRBV19
CDR3aa: CASSIPGTGNRGYTF
CDR3nt: TGTGCCAGTAGTATTCCAGGGACAGGGAATCGTGGCTACACCTTC

j_gene: TRBJ1-6
abundance: -
d_gene: -
v_gene: TRBV5-5
CDR3aa: CASSRDNRDRNSPLHF
CDR3nt: TGTGCCAGCAGCAGGGACAACAGGGATCGGAATTCACCCCTCCACTTT

j_gene: TRBJ2-2
abundance: few
d_gene: TRBD2
v_gene: TRBV5-1
CDR3aa: CASSPLAGSNTGELFF
CDR3nt: TGCGCCAGCAGCCCTTTAGCGGGGTCGAACACCGGGGAGCTGTTTTTT

j_gene: TRBJ1-3
abundance: -
d_gene: TRBD1
v_gene: TRBV6-6
CDR3aa: CASTMTGADTIYF
CDR3nt: TGTGCCAGCACGATGACAGGGGCGGACACCATATATTTT

j_gene: TRBJ2-3
abundance: -
d_gene: -
v_gene: TRBV5-6
CDR3aa: CASSSSTDTQYF
CDR3nt: TGTGCCAGCAGTAGCAGCACAGATACGCAGTATTTT

j_gene: TRBJ1-1
abundance: -
d_gene: -
v_gene: TRBV20-1
CDR3aa: CSASIPRGDTEAFF
CDR3nt: TGCAGTGCTAGTATCCCTCGGGGGGACACTGAAGCTTTCTTT

j_gene: TRBJ2-5
abundance: -
d_gene: TRBD2
v_gene: TRBV19
CDR3aa: CASSTGASGKGGETQYF
CDR3nt: TGTGCCAGTAGTACTGGGGCTAGCGGGAAGGGGGGAGAGACCCAGTACTTC

j_gene: TRBJ2-1
abundance: -
d_gene: TRBD1
v_gene: TRBV5-4
CDR3aa: CASRQGKGNEQFF
CDR3nt: TGTGCCAGCCGACAGGGAAAAGGCAATGAGCAGTTCTTC

j_gene: TRBJ2-3
abundance: -
d_gene: -
v_gene: TRBV6-2/TRBV6-3
CDR3aa: CASSYSGRRGSTDTQYF
CDR3nt: TGTGCCAGCAGTTACTCTGGAAGAAGGGGAAGCACAGATACGCAGTATTTT

j_gene: TRBJ1-6
abundance: -
d_gene: TRBD1
v_gene: TRBV7-8
CDR3aa: CASSLSLGGRGSSPLHF
CDR3nt: TGTGCCAGCAGCTTAAGCCTAGGGGGCAGGGGGAGCTCACCCCTCCACTTT

j_gene: TRBJ1-2
abundance: -
d_gene: TRBD1
v_gene: TRBV14
CDR3aa: CASSQAGTGAFGYTF
CDR3nt: TGTGCCAGCAGCCAAGCCGGGACAGGGGCTTTTGGCTACACCTTC

j_gene: TRBJ1-3
abundance: -
d_gene: -
v_gene: TRBV3-1/TRBV3-2
CDR3aa: CASSQVLRPGGTIYF
CDR3nt: TGTGCCAGCAGCCAAGTATTGCGTCCCGGGGGCACCATATATTTT

j_gene: TRBJ1-6
abundance: -
d_gene: -
v_gene: TRBV7-2
CDR3aa: CASSLSLGRGYNSPLHF
CDR3nt: TGTGCCAGCAGCTTAAGTCTCGGCAGGGGCTATAATTCACCCCTCCACTTT

j_gene: TRBJ1-5
abundance: -
d_gene: TRBD1
v_gene: TRBV18
CDR3aa: CASSLGTGTNQPQHF
CDR3nt: TGTGCCAGCTCACTGGGGACAGGTACCAATCAGCCCCAGCATTTT

j_gene: TRBJ2-3
abundance: -
d_gene: TRBD2
v_gene: TRBV4-2
CDR3aa: CASRPSKLAGGALDTQYF
CDR3nt: TGTGCCAGCAGACCGTCCAAGCTAGCGGGGGGGGCCTTAGATACGCAGTATTTT

j_gene: TRBJ1-5
abundance: -
d_gene: -
v_gene: TRBV2
CDR3aa: CASRITLGRGAEHF
CDR3nt: TGTGCCAGCAGGATAACCCTAGGCAGGGGCGCTGAGCATTTT

j_gene: TRBJ1-2
abundance: -
d_gene: -
v_gene: TRBV12-3/TRBV12-4
CDR3aa: CASSLGGKGGYTF
CDR3nt: TGTGCCAGCAGTTTGGGGGGGAAGGGTGGCTACACCTTC